This T cell receptor beta chain was captured by sequencing in a study of a mutant IDH1 vaccine in newly diagnosed glioma. The overall study: Patients previously underwent radiotherapy, temozolomide, or both, and most underwent both.

Notes on this clone: The antigen is unknown.

TCRdb's copy holds only in-frame clones and misses some; the assay was immunoSEQ multiplex PCR. Among over 60,000 clones listed, 81% were seen once. The time point here: week 35, safety follow-up. The investigators gave 300 ug of mutant IDH1 20-mer peptide in each vaccine dose, together with topical imiquimod. The sequence was collected from a man aged 35-49 years with glioma. Sequencing was performed on PBMCs, taken from a glioma patient whose treatment included an IDH1 peptide vaccine.

CDR3 DNA sequence: TGTGCCAGCAGCTTAGCGCTAGGACCAGGGCAAGAGACCCAGTACTTC. This gives the protein CASSLALGPGQETQYF. The rearrangement uses TRBV11-1 and TRBJ2-5, with a tentative D call TRBD1 (5 bases). V lost 0 bases and J lost 2, with 13 bases in between. Germline V CDR1 and CDR2: SGHAT, FQDESV (reference sequence). The CDR3 totals 16 residues.